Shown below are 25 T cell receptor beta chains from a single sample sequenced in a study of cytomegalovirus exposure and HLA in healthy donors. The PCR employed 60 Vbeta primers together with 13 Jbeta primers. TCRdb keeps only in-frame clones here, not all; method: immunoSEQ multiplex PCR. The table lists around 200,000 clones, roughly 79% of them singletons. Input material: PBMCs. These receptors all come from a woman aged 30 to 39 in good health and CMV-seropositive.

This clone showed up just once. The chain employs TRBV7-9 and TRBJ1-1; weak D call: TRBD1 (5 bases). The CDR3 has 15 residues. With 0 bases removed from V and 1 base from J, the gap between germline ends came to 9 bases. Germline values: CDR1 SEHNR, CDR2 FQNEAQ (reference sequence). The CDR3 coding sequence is TGTGCCAGCAGCTTAGCGGGGCAGCCGAACACTGAAGCTTTCTTT. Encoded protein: CASSLAGQPNTEAFF.

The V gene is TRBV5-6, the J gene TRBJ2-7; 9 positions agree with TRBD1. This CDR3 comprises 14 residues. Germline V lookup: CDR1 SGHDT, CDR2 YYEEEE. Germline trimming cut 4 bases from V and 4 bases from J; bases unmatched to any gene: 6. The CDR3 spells CASSRRDRVYEQYF. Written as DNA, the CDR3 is TGTGCCAGCAGCCGTCGGGACAGGGTTTACGAGCAGTACTTC.

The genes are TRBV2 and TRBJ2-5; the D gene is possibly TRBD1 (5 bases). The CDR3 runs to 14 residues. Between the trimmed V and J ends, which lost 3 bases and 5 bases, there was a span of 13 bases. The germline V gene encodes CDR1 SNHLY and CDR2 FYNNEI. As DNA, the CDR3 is TGTGCCAGCAGTGATTCGGCAGGGTTGGAGACCCAGTACTTC. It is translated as CASSDSAGLETQYF.

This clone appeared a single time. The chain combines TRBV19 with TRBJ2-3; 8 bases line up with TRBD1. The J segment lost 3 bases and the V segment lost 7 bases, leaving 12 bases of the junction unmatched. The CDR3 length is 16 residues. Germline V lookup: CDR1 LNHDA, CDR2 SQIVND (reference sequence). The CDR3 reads CASTPGTGGTTDTQYF. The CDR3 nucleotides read TGTGCCAGTACCCCCGGGACAGGTGGGACAACAGATACGCAGTATTTT.

The CDR3 bases are TGTGCCAGCAGTCAAACAAGACTAGCCCTCCAAGAGACCCAGTACTTC. Its translation: CASSQTRLALQETQYF. The chain recombines TRBV25-1 with TRBJ2-5; 7 bases fit TRBD2. The germline V gene encodes CDR1 MGHDK and CDR2 SYGVNS. The V and J ends lost 5 bases and 1 base, in that order; junction bases with no gene match: 10. The CDR3 is made up of 16 amino acids.

CDR3 in amino acids: CASRIQRGTGELFF. The CDR3 DNA reads as TGTGCCAGCAGGATTCAACGGGGCACCGGGGAGCTGTTTTTT. The chain has TRBV6-5 and TRBJ2-2; D possibly corresponds to TRBD2 (5 bases). V gave up 6 bases and J gave up 4 bases, with 12 bases separating them. This CDR3 region has 14 residues. CDR1 is MNHEY, CDR2 SVGAGI, per germline.

The CDR3: CASSAYGQSYEQYF. CDR3 nucleotides: TGTGCCAGCAGTGCATACGGACAATCCTACGAGCAGTACTTC. The rearrangement uses TRBV25-1 and TRBJ2-7; D possibly corresponds to TRBD1 (5 bases). Germline V gene data show CDR1 as MGHDK and CDR2 as SYGVNS. This CDR3 spans 14 amino acids. V gave up 4 bases and J gave up 1 base, with 11 bases separating them.

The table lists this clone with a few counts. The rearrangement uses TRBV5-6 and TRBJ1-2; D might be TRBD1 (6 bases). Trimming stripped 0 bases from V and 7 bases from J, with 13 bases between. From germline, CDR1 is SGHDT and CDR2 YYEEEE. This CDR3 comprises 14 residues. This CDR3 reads CASSLEQAGVGYTF. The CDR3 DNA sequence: TGTGCCAGCAGCTTGGAACAGGCAGGGGTTGGCTACACCTTC.

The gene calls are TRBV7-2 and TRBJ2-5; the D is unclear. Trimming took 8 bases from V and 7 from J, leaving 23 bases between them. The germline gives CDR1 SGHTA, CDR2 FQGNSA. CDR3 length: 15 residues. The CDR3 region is CASDSLYNNVRTQYF. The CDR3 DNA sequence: TGTGCCAGCGACTCCCTGTACAACAACGTAAGGACCCAGTACTTC.

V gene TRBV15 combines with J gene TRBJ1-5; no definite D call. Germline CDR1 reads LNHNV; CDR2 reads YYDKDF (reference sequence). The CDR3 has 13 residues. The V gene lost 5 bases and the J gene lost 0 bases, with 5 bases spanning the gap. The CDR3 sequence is CATSLSSNQPQHF. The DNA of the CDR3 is TGTGCCACCAGCTTATCTAGCAATCAGCCCCAGCATTTT.

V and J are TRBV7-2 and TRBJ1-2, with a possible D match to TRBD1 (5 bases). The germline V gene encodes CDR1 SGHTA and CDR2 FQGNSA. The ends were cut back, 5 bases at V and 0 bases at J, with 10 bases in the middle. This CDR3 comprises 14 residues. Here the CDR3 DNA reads TGTGCCAGCAGCGCCGGGGGTACTAACTATGGCTACACCTTC. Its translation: CASSAGGTNYGYTF.

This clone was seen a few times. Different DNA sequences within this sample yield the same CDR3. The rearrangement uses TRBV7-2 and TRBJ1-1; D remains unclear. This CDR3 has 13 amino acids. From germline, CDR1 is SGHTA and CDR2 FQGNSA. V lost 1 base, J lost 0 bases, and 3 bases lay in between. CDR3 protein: CASSLGMNTEAFF. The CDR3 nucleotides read TGTGCCAGCAGCTTAGGTATGAACACTGAAGCTTTCTTT.

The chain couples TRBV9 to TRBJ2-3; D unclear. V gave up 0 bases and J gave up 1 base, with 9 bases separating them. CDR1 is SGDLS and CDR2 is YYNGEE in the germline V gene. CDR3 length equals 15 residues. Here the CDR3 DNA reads TGTGCCAGCAGCGTAGAGAGATTGGGCACAGATACGCAGTATTTT. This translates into CASSVERLGTDTQYF. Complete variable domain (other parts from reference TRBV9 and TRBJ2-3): DSGVTQTPKHLITATGQRVTLRCSPRSGDLSVYWYQQSLDQGLQFLIQYYNGEERAKGNILERFSAQQFPDLHSELNLSSLELGDSALYFCASSVERLGTDTQYFGPGTRLTVL.

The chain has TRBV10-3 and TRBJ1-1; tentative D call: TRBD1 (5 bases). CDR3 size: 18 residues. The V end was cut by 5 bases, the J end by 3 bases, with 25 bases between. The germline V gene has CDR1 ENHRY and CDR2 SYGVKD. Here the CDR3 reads CAISRLLSRGRRDTEAFF. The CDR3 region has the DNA TGTGCCATCAGTCGACTCCTGAGTAGGGGCAGGAGAGACACTGAAGCTTTCTTT.

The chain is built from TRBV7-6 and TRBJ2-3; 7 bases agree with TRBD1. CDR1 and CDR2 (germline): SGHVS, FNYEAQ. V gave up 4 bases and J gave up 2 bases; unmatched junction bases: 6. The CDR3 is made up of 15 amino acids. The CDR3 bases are TGTGCCAGCAGCTATACAGGGGAACCCACAGATACGCAGTATTTT. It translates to CASSYTGEPTDTQYF.

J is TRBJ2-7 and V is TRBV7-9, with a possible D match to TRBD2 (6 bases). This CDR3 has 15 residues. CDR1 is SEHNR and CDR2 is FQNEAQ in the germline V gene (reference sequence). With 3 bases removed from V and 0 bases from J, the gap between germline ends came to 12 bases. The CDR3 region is CASSFGGANSYEQYF. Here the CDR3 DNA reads TGTGCCAGCAGCTTCGGCGGGGCTAACTCCTACGAGCAGTACTTC.

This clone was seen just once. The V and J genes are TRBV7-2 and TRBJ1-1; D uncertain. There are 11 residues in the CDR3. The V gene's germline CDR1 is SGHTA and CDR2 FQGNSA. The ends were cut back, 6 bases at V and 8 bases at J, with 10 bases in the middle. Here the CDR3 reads CASSTGIEAFF. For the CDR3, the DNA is TGTGCCAGCAGTACCGGGATCGAAGCTTTCTTT.

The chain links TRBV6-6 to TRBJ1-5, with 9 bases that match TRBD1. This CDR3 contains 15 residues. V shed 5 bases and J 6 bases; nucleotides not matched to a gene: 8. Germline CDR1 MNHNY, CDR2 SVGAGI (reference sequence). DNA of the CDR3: TGTGCCAGCAGTCCGGGACAGGGCGTAGCTCAGCCCCAGCATTTT. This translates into CASSPGQGVAQPQHF.

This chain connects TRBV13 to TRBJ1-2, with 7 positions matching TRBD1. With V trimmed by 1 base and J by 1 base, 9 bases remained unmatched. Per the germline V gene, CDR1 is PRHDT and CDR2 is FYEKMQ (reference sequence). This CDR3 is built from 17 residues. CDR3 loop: CASSLAPRQGFNYGYTF. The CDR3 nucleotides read TGTGCCAGCAGCTTAGCGCCCCGACAGGGTTTTAACTATGGCTACACCTTC.

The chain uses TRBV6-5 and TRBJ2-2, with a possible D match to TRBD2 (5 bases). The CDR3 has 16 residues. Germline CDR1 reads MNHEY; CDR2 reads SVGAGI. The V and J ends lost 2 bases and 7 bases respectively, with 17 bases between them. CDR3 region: CASSYLGSGWVGELFF. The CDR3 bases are TGTGCCAGCAGTTACCTAGGCTCGGGGTGGGTCGGGGAGCTGTTTTTT.

The CDR3 DNA reads TGTGCCAGCAGCCCACAGGGTCCCACTAGCGGGATTTACACAGATACGCAGTATTTT. It encodes CASSPQGPTSGIYTDTQYF. V and J are TRBV11-2 and TRBJ2-3; 10 bases are shared with TRBD2. Germline V gene sequence: CDR1 SGHAT, CDR2 FQNNGV. Trimming at V came to 5 bases and at J to 2 bases, leaving 16 bases not matched to a gene. The CDR3 is 19 amino acids.

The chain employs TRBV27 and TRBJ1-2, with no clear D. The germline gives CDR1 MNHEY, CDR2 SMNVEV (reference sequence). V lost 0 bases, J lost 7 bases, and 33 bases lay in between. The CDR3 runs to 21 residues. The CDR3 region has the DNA TGTGCCAGCAGTTTATCTGCCCGAGGTGTCGAGAGTTTTGCGAAAAGCGTTGGCTACACCTTC. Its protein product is CASSLSARGVESFAKSVGYTF.

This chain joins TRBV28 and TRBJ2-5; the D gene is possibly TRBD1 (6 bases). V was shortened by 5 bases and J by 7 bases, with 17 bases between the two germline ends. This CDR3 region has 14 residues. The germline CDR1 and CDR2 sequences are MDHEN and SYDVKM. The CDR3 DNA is TGTGCCAGCAGTAACCACGCAGCAGGGGTGACCCAGTACTTC. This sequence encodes CASSNHAAGVTQYF. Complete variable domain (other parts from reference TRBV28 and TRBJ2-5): DVKVTQSSRYLVKRTGEKVFLECVQDMDHENMFWYRQDPGLGLRLIYFSYDVKMKEKGDIPEGYSVSREKKERFSLILESASTNQTSMYLCASSNHAAGVTQYFGPGTRLLVL.

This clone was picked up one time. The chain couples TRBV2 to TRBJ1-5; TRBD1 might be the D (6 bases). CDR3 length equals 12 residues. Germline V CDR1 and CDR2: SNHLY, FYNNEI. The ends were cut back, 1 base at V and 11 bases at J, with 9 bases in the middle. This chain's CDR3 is CASSEGRTAQHF. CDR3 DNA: TGTGCCAGCAGTGAAGGGCGGACAGCCCAGCATTTT.

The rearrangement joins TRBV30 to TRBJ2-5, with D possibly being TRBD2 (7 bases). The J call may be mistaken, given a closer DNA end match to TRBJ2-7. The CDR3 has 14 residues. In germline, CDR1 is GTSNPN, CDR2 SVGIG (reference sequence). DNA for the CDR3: TGTGCCTGGACGCGGGGGCCGAGCTCCTACGAGCAGTACTTC. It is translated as CAWTRGPSSYEQYF.